This TCR beta chain was found in a study of spatial heterogeneity in lung cancer. This clonotype was seen at least ten times. Via MiXCR, TCRdb re-called the 5' RACE reads, giving one row per CDR3 protein. The sample yields over 10,000 distinct CDR3 sequences, roughly an eighth seen once. The CDR3 extends over 14 amino acids. J was trimmed by 4 bases and V by 8 bases; bases with no gene match: 9. CDR1 is ENHRY and CDR2 is SYGVKD in the germline V gene. Time point denoted: sample taken at primary tumor resection. Extraction of whole RNA from tumor, nontumor lung or frozen PBMC preceded unsorted sequencing.

This sequence was found in a female donor with early-stage non-small cell lung cancer. The specimen was PBMCs, collected at surgery. The chain employs TRBV10-3 and TRBJ2-3; 7 bases agree with TRBD1. CDR3 coding DNA: TGTGCCATCCACCGGGACAGCCCACCAGATACGCAGTATTTT. Translated: CAIHRDSPPDTQYF.